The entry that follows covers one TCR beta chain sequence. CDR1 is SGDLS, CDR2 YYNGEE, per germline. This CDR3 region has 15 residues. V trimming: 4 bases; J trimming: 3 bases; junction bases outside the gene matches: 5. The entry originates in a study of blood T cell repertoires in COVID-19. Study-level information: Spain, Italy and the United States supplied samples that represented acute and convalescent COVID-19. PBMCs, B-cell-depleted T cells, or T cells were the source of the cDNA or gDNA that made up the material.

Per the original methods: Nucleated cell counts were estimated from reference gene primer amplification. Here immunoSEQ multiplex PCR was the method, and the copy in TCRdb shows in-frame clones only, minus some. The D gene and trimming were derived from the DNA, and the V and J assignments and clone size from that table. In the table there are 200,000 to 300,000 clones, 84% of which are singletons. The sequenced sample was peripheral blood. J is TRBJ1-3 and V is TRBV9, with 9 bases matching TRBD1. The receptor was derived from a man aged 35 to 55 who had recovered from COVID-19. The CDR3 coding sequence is TGTGCCAGCAGCTCGGACAGGGGTGGTGGAAACACCATATATTTT. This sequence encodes CASSSDRGGGNTIYF.